This entry concerns a single T cell receptor beta chain. What this receptor recognizes is not known. The input lacks base qualities; no much larger clone sits a single base away. The sample originates from a study of preoperative IRX-2 immunotherapy in early breast cancer (dated by TCRdb to between 2018 and 2021). Sample treatment or condition, as interpreted from the label and publication: preoperative locoregional IRX-2 cytokine immunotherapy. The samples were obtained from a phase Ib study that tested preoperative, locoregional IRX-2 cytokine immunotherapy designed to prime immune responses. The donors were early-stage breast cancer patients who were given IRX-2 prior to surgery. The germline V gene encodes CDR1 WNHNN and CDR2 SYGVQD (reference sequence). From cysteine to phenylalanine, the CDR3 is 14 amino acids long. Only CDR3 DNA is held: 42 bases, read in frame from base 1. Relative to germline, V is missing 4 bases and J is missing 6 bases, with 6 bases of the junction outside any gene match.

Library generation was performed with the immunoSEQ multiplex PCR assay. TCRdb stores this immuneACCESS table with in-frame sequences only. Part of the clones is absent; in the studies checked, under half of the shortfall reflects unresolved V genes, and no reason is known for the rest. Recorded for this sample are roughly 3,300 clones; 71% of them occurred a single time. Jointly, the top ten make up less than 9% of the sample. The sequence is built from TRBV10-1 and TRBJ2-1, and 7 junctional nucleotides match TRBD1. The receptor was isolated from a human donor with breast cancer. Sequenced material: tumor tissue, taken after IRX-2 immunotherapy. The CDR3 region: CASSGTGLSNEQFF. In nucleotide form, the sequence is TGCGCCAGCAGTGGGACAGGTCTGTCCAATGAGCAGTTCTTC.